Below, one TCR beta chain is given with its context. The data were taken from a study of human T cells and chemical hapten exposure. TCRdb called the RACE reads again in MiXCR, with one record for every CDR3 protein. The sample has over 75,000 distinct CDR3 sequences, about 11% seen once; the top ten hold roughly 1%. CDR3 size: 21 residues. Germline values: CDR1 SGHTA, CDR2 FQGNSA. The junction had 22 bases not matched to a gene; V was cut back by 4 bases and J by 1 base. The sample's time point: patch test 3, about 24 weeks after DPC sensitization. Stated treatment: therapeutic diphenylcyclopropenone sensitization with weekly scalp DPC.

The receptor's source is a woman in her thirties with alopecia areata. Some clones in this sample may be carry-over from other donors' samples. This specimen consisted of whole blood, obtained in connection with sensitization to the hapten diphenylcyclopropenone (DPC). The chain has TRBV7-2 and TRBJ2-3; 8 bases align to TRBD2. As DNA, the CDR3 is TGTGCCAGCAGCTCCTGGGGTCCGGGACTAGAGCGTCAAAAGCGCACAGATACGCAGTATTTT. Protein: CASSSWGPGLERQKRTDTQYF.